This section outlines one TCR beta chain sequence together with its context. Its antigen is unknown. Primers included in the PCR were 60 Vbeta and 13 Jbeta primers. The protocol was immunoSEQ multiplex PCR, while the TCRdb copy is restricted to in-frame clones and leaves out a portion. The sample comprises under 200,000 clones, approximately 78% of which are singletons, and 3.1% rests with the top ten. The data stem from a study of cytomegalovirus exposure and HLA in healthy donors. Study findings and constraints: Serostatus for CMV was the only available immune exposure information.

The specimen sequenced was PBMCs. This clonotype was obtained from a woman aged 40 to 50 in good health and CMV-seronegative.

CDR3 amino acids: CASSDDTYYGYTF. The CDR3 coding sequence is TGTGCCAGCAGTGACGACACGTACTATGGCTACACCTTC. The chain employs TRBV2 and TRBJ1-2; D is unclear. This CDR3 is built from 13 residues. CDR1 is SNHLY, CDR2 FYNNEI, per germline. V lost 3 bases and J lost 3, with 8 bases in between.